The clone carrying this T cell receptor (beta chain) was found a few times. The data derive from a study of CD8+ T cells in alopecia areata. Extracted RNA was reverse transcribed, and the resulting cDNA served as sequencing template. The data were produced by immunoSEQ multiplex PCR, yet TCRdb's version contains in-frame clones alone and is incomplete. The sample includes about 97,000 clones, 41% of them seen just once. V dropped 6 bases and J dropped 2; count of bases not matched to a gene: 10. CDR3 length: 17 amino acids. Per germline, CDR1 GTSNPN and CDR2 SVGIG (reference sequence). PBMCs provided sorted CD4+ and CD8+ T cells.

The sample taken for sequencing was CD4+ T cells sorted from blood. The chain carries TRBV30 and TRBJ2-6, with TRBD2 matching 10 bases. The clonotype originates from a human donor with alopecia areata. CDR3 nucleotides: TGTGCCTGTTTTTCAAGAGCGGGGGGGCCTGGGGCCAACGTCCTGACTTTC. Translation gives CACFSRAGGPGANVLTF.